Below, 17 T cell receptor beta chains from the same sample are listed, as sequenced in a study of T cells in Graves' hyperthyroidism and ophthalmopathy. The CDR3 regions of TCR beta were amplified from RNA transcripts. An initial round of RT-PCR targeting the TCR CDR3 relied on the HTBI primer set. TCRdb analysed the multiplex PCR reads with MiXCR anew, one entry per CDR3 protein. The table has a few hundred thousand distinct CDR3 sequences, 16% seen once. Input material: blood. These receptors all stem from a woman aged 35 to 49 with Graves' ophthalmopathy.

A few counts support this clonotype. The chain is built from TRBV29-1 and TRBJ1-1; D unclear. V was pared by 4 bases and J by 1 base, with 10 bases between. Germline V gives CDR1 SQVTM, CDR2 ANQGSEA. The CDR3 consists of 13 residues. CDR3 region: CSVAYIENTEAFF. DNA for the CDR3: TGCAGCGTTGCCTATATCGAGAACACTGAAGCTTTCTTT.

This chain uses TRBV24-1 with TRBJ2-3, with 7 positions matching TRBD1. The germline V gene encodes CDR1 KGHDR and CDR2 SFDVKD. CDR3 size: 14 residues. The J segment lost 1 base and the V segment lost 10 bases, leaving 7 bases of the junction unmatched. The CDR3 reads CATSQGRGTDTQYF. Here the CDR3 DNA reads TGTGCCACATCACAGGGGCGTGGCACAGATACGCAGTATTTT.

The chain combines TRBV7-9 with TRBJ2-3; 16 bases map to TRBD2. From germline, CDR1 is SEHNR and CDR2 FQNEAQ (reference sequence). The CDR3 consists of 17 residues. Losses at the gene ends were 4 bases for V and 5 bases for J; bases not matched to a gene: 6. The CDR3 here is CASSSGLAGGPRDTQYF. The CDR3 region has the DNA TGTGCCAGCAGCTCGGGACTAGCGGGAGGGCCGCGAGATACGCAGTATTTT.

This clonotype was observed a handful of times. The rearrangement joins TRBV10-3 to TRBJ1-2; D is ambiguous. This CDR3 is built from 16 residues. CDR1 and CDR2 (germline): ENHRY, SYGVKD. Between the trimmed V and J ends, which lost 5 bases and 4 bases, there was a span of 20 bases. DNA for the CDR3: TGTGCCATCAGTCCGCGGCAGGCCACATCAAGCTATGGCTACACCTTC. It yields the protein CAISPRQATSSYGYTF.

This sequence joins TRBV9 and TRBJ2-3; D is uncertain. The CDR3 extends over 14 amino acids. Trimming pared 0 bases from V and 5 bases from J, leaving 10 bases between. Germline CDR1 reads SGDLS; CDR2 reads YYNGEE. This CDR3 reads CASSVAAARDTQYF. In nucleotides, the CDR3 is TGTGCCAGCAGCGTAGCTGCAGCCAGAGATACGCAGTATTTT.

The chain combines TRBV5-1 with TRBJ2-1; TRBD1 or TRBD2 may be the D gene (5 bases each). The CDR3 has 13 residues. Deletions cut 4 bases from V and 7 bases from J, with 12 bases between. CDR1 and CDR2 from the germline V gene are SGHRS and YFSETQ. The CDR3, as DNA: TGCGCCAGCAGCGACGGGGCAGGGAATGAGCAGTTCTTC. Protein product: CASSDGAGNEQFF.

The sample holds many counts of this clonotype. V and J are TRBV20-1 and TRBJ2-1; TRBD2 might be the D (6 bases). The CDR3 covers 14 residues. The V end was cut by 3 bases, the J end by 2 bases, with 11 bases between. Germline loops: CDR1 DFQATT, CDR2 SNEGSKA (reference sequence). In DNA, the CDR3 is TGCAGTGCTAGGGACTACCGGGCCTACAATGAGCAGTTCTTC. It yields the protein CSARDYRAYNEQFF.

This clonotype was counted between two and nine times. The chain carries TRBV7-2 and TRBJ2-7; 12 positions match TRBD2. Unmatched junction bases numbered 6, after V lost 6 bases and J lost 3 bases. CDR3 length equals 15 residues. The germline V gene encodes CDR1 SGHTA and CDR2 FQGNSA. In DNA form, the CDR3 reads TGTGCCAGCAGACCTAGCGGGAGGGCCCTCTACGAGCAGTACTTC. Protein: CASRPSGRALYEQYF.

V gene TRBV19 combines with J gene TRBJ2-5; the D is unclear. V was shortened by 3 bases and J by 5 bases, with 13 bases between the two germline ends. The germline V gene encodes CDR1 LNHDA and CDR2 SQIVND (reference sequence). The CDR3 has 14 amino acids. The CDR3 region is CASSIGVVRETQYF. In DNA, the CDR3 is TGTGCCAGTAGTATTGGGGTGGTTAGGGAGACCCAGTACTTC.

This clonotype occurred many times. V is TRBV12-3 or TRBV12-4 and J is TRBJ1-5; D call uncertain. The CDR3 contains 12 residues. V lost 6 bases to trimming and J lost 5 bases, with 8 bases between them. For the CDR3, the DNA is TGTGCCAGCAGCCTATCTGATCAGCCCCAGCATTTT. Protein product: CASSLSDQPQHF.

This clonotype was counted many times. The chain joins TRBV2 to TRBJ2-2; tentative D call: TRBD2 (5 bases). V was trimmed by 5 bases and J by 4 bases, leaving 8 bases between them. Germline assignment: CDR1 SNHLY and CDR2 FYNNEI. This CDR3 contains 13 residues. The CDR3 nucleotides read TGTGCCAGCAGTATTGAGGGCACCGGGGAGCTGTTTTTT. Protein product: CASSIEGTGELFF. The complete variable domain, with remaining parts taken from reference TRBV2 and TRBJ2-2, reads EPEVTQTPSHQVTQMGQEVILRCVPISNHLYFYWYRQILGQKVEFLVSFYNNEISEKSEIFDDQFSVERPDGSNFTLKIRSTKLEDSAMYFCASSIEGTGELFFGEGSRLTVL.

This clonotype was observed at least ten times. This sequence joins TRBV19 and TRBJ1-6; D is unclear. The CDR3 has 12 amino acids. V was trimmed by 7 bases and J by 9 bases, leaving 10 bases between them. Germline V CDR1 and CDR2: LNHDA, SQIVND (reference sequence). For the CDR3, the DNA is TGTGCCAGTAAGATAGAGGGTTCACCCCTCCACTTT. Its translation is CASKIEGSPLHF. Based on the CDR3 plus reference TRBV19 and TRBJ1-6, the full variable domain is DGGITQSPKYLFRKEGQNVTLSCEQNLNHDAMYWYRQDPGQGLRLIYYSQIVNDFQKGDIAEGYSVSREKKESFPLTVTSAQKNPTAFYLCASKIEGSPLHFGNGTRLTVT.

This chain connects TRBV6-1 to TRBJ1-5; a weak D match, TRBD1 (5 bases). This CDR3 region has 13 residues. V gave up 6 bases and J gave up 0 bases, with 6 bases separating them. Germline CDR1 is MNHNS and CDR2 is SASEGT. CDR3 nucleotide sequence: TGTGCCAGCAGACAGGATAGCAATCAGCCCCAGCATTTT. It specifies CASRQDSNQPQHF.

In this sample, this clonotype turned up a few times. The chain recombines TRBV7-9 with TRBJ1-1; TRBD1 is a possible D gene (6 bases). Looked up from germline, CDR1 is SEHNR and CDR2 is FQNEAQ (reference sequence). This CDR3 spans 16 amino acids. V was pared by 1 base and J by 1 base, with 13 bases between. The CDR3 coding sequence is TGTGCCAGCAGCTTAGGCCTGGGCAGGGGGAACACTGAAGCTTTCTTT. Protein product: CASSLGLGRGNTEAFF.

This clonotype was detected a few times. CDR3 DNA sequence: TGTGCCAGTAGTAACCAATACCGCGGACAGACCGAGCAGTACTTC. The encoded protein is CASSNQYRGQTEQYF. The V call is TRBV19, the J call TRBJ2-7, with D maybe TRBD1 (6 bases). Germline CDR1 is LNHDA and CDR2 is SQIVND (reference sequence). The CDR3 sequence is 15 residues long. Trimming left V 4 bases short and J 6 bases short, with 19 bases between.

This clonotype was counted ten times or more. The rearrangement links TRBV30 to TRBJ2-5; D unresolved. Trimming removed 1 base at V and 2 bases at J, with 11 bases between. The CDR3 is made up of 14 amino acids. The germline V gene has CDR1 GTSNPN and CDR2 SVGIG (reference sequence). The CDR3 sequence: CAWSDGRSQETQYF. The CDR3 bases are TGTGCCTGGAGTGATGGGCGGTCACAAGAGACCCAGTACTTC.

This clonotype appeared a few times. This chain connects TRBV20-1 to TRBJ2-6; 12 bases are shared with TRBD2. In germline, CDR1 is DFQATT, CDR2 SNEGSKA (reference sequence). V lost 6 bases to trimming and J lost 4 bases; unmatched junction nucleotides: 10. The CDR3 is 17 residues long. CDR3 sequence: CSATSGTSGSGANVLTF. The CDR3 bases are TGCAGTGCAACATCCGGGACTAGCGGGTCGGGGGCCAACGTCCTGACTTTC.